Listed below are T cell receptor beta chains from one sample, sequenced in a study of blood T cell repertoires in COVID-19. Clones were sequenced by immunoSEQ multiplex PCR, and TCRdb holds only the in-frame ones, with some missing. This sample yields about 320,000 clones, of which roughly 90% are seen a single time; 2% to 3% belongs to the top ten. Sequencing was done on a sample of PBMCs or T cells enriched from blood (not recorded which). These receptors came from a man aged 55 to 70 who had recovered from COVID-19. Each CDR3 is given with its conserved first and last residue. The D gene is left open where the match is weak. The size field is filled for only some rows; it gives once, few, many or a size class.

CDR3aa: CASSMRVNTEAFF
CDR3nt: TGTGCCAGCAGTATGAGGGTGAACACTGAAGCTTTCTTT
j_gene: TRBJ1-1
abundance: -
d_gene: -
len: 13
v_gene: TRBV12-3/TRBV12-4

CDR3aa: CASRPDRGQSGYTF
CDR3nt: TGTGCCAGCAGGCCCGACAGGGGGCAGAGTGGCTACACCTTC
j_gene: TRBJ1-2
abundance: few
d_gene: TRBD1
len: 14
v_gene: TRBV6-5

CDR3aa: CSVEVGAEETQYF
CDR3nt: TGCAGCGTTGAAGTTGGTGCAGAAGAGACCCAGTACTTC
j_gene: TRBJ2-5
abundance: once
d_gene: -
len: 13
v_gene: TRBV29-1

CDR3aa: CASSPQPGIYGDTIYF
CDR3nt: TGTGCCAGCAGCCCACAACCCGGGATCTATGGGGACACCATATATTTT
j_gene: TRBJ1-3
abundance: -
d_gene: -
len: 16
v_gene: TRBV9

CDR3aa: CATSDRWTSGRAHEQFF
CDR3nt: TGTGCCACCAGTGACCGTTGGACTAGCGGGAGGGCCCATGAGCAGTTCTTC
j_gene: TRBJ2-1
abundance: -
d_gene: TRBD2
len: 17
v_gene: TRBV24-1

CDR3aa: CAISEVQGAFYEKLFF
CDR3nt: TGTGCCATCAGTGAGGTACAGGGGGCATTTTATGAAAAACTGTTTTTT
j_gene: TRBJ1-4
abundance: -
d_gene: TRBD1
len: 16
v_gene: TRBV10-3

CDR3aa: CASSQDPRGTNQPQHF
CDR3nt: TGTGCCAGCAGCCAAGACCCCAGGGGTACCAATCAGCCCCAGCATTTT
j_gene: TRBJ1-5
abundance: few
d_gene: -
len: 16
v_gene: TRBV4-2

CDR3aa: CASSLGGHSSYNEQFF
CDR3nt: TGTGCCAGCAGCTTAGGAGGACACAGCTCCTACAATGAGCAGTTCTTC
j_gene: TRBJ2-1
abundance: -
d_gene: -
len: 16
v_gene: TRBV7-6

CDR3aa: CASSDGGKGSNQPQHF
CDR3nt: TGTGCCAGCTCCGATGGGGGGAAGGGAAGCAATCAGCCCCAGCATTTT
j_gene: TRBJ1-5
abundance: -
d_gene: -
len: 16
v_gene: TRBV18

CDR3aa: CASSLTGGTEAFF
CDR3nt: TGTGCCAGCAGCCTGACAGGCGGCACTGAAGCTTTCTTT
j_gene: TRBJ1-1
abundance: -
d_gene: -
len: 13
v_gene: TRBV7-9

CDR3aa: CASSEGMGVGYTF
CDR3nt: TGTGCCAGCAGTGAGGGGATGGGAGTTGGCTACACCTTC
j_gene: TRBJ1-2
abundance: -
d_gene: -
len: 13
v_gene: TRBV6-1

CDR3aa: CASSARQGNTEAFF
CDR3nt: TGTGCCAGCAGTGCACGACAGGGGAACACTGAAGCTTTCTTT
j_gene: TRBJ1-1
abundance: -
d_gene: TRBD1
len: 14
v_gene: TRBV2

CDR3aa: CASSPRQRGTSGYTF
CDR3nt: TGTGCCAGCTCACCACGTCAGCGGGGTACTTCTGGCTACACCTTC
j_gene: TRBJ1-2
abundance: once
d_gene: -
len: 15
v_gene: TRBV18

CDR3aa: CASSLTGGTEHGYTF
CDR3nt: TGTGCCAGCAGCCTCACGGGTGGGACAGAGCACGGCTACACCTTC
j_gene: TRBJ1-2
abundance: -
d_gene: TRBD1
len: 15
v_gene: TRBV4-2

CDR3aa: CASSLGHRVAETQYF
CDR3nt: TGTGCCAGCAGCTTAGGTCACAGGGTCGCGGAGACCCAGTACTTC
j_gene: TRBJ2-5
abundance: -
d_gene: -
len: 15
v_gene: TRBV7-9

CDR3aa: CASSKGQGLSTDTQYF
CDR3nt: TGTGCCAGCAGCAAGGGACAGGGTCTTAGCACAGATACGCAGTATTTT
j_gene: TRBJ2-3
abundance: -
d_gene: TRBD1
len: 16
v_gene: TRBV5-8

CDR3aa: CASSLRGGRNEQFF
CDR3nt: TGTGCCAGCAGCTTACGGGGGGGCAGGAATGAGCAGTTCTTC
j_gene: TRBJ2-1
abundance: -
d_gene: TRBD2
len: 14
v_gene: TRBV5-4

CDR3aa: CASSPRTGGGEKLFF
CDR3nt: TGTGCCAGCAGTCCCAGGACAGGGGGCGGTGAAAAACTGTTTTTT
j_gene: TRBJ1-4
abundance: -
d_gene: TRBD1
len: 15
v_gene: TRBV2